Following are 18 T cell receptor beta chains from one sample sequenced in a study of regulatory T cells in long-lasting Graves disease. Assembly of TCR beta libraries relied on iRepertoire HTBI primers together with Arm-PCR of CDR3 regions. Via MiXCR, TCRdb re-called the multiplex PCR reads, giving one row per CDR3 protein. Of roughly 440,000 distinct CDR3 sequences in the sample, over 15% were seen once. As to time point: newly diagnosed GD, antithyroid drugs for less than 3 months. PBMCs were the source of the RNA used for TCR sequencing. The same data also contributed to another study, on T cells in Graves' hyperthyroidism and ophthalmopathy.

The starting material was peripheral blood mononuclear cells (PBMCs), obtained at new diagnosis, from a patient treated with antithyroid drugs. Receptors originate from a woman aged 18-29 years with Graves disease.

The table lists this clonotype with a few counts. This chain connects TRBV4-3 to TRBJ1-2; no reliable D call. The V end was cut by 1 base, the J end by 7 bases, with 16 bases between. This CDR3 is built from 15 residues. Germline loops: CDR1 LGHNA, CDR2 YSLEER. The CDR3 protein is CASSQGSIPIGGYTF. CDR3 DNA sequence: TGCGCCAGCAGCCAAGGGAGTATACCTATAGGTGGCTACACCTTC.

This clonotype was counted at least ten times. This chain links TRBV7-3 with TRBJ2-3; 13 nucleotides align to TRBD2. Unmatched junction bases numbered 9, after V lost 7 bases and J lost 5 bases. Germline V lookup: CDR1 SGHTA, CDR2 FQGTGA. This CDR3 is 16 amino acids long. Here the CDR3 reads CASTTTGTSGIDTQYF. CDR3 nucleotide sequence: TGTGCCAGCACCACCACAGGGACTAGCGGGATAGATACGCAGTATTTT.

This clonotype was detected ten times or more. V and J are TRBV6-1 and TRBJ1-2; D might be TRBD1 (5 bases). The CDR3 extends over 15 amino acids. Looked up from germline, CDR1 is MNHNS and CDR2 is SASEGT. V dropped 6 bases and J dropped 2 bases, with 16 bases sitting between them. The CDR3 nucleotides read TGTGCCAGCAGACCGCGGGGGGTCCTAAACTATGGCTACACCTTC. This gives the protein CASRPRGVLNYGYTF.

This clonotype came up a few times. The chain joins TRBV6-1 to TRBJ2-7; tentatively, D is TRBD2 (6 bases). V lost 5 bases, J lost 5 bases, and 19 bases lay in between. Per germline, CDR1 MNHNS and CDR2 SASEGT. The CDR3 consists of 15 residues. CDR3 amino acids: CASSTVMEGSNEQYF. In DNA form, the CDR3 reads TGTGCCAGCAGTACCGTCATGGAGGGTTCTAACGAGCAGTACTTC.

This clonotype has ten or more counts. CDR3 residues: CASKGIGVGTGPYEQYF. In DNA form, the CDR3 reads TGTGCCAGCAAAGGGATAGGGGTCGGGACAGGTCCCTACGAGCAGTACTTC. This chain connects TRBV28 to TRBJ2-7, with 8 bases that match TRBD1. V lost 7 bases and J lost 2; bases outside the gene matches: 16. Germline CDR1 MDHEN, CDR2 SYDVKM. The CDR3 extends over 17 amino acids.

Comments on this clonotype: A much larger clone sits a single nucleotide away, making a read error possible. The chain links TRBV20-1 to TRBJ2-1; D is possibly TRBD2 (5 bases). CDR1 is DFQATT, CDR2 SNEGSKA, per germline (reference sequence). The CDR3 is made up of 16 amino acids. V dropped 4 bases and J dropped 4 bases, with 20 bases sitting between them. CDR3 coding DNA: TGCAGTGCTACACAGTCAGTGGGAGCTGGGTACAATGAGCAGTTCTTC. Its protein product is CSATQSVGAGYNEQFF.

This clonotype was seen a handful of times. The rearrangement joins TRBV11-1 to TRBJ2-2, with a tentative D call TRBD2 (6 bases). CDR1 SGHAT and CDR2 FQDESV come from the germline V gene (reference sequence). Trimming cost V 1 base and J 3 bases, with 18 bases left between them. This CDR3 is built from 18 residues. CDR3 sequence (DNA): TGTGCCAGCAGCTTAGAAGACAGTTCTAGCGTCTACACCGGGGAGCTGTTTTTT. It codes for CASSLEDSSSVYTGELFF.

The chain has TRBV6-2 or TRBV6-3 and TRBJ2-4; D ambiguous. Germline loops: CDR1 MNHEY, CDR2 SVGEGT. This CDR3 spans 16 amino acids. V was shortened by 2 bases and J by 0 bases, with 11 bases between the two germline ends. The CDR3 DNA reads as TGTGCCAGCAGTTACCGAAAGTCAGTAGCCAAAAACATTCAGTACTTC. Encoded protein: CASSYRKSVAKNIQYF.

The chain recombines TRBV20-1 with TRBJ2-1; TRBD2 agrees at 11 bases. After removal of 7 bases from V and 3 bases from J, the junction contained 17 bases not matched to a gene. This CDR3 region has 18 residues. Per the germline V gene, CDR1 is DFQATT and CDR2 is SNEGSKA (reference sequence). In DNA form, the CDR3 reads TGCAGTGGCGCGGGGGGGTCCGGGACTAGCGGAATCTACAATGAGCAGTTCTTC. Translating it yields CSGAGGSGTSGIYNEQFF.

The chain employs TRBV20-1 and TRBJ2-7; 7 nucleotides line up with TRBD1. This CDR3 has 14 amino acids. Germline trimming cut 1 base from V and 2 bases from J; bases unmatched to any gene: 5. Germline CDR1 and CDR2: DFQATT and SNEGSKA (reference sequence). The CDR3 region has the DNA TGCAGTGCTAGAGGACAGGGCTTAGCCTACGAGCAGTACTTC. It is translated as CSARGQGLAYEQYF.

This clonotype has a handful of counts. In DNA, the CDR3 is TGTGCATCATTCCGGAGGGGTTCGATGTCCCATGAGCAGTTCTTC. Its translation is CASFRRGSMSHEQFF. The V and J genes are TRBV30 and TRBJ2-1; possibly TRBD2 for D (6 bases). The CDR3 runs 15 residues. Germline assignment: CDR1 GTSNPN and CDR2 SVGIG (reference sequence).

The rearrangement uses TRBV7-2 and TRBJ1-3; tentatively, D is TRBD1 (5 bases). In germline, CDR1 is SGHTA, CDR2 FQGNSA. The CDR3 is made up of 14 amino acids. The V gene lost 4 bases and the J gene lost 3 bases, with 10 bases spanning the gap. CDR3 in amino acids: CASSSQGSGNTIYF. The CDR3 DNA follows: TGTGCCAGCAGCTCTCAGGGAAGTGGAAACACCATATATTTT.

The sample holds a few counts of this clonotype. A much larger clonotype is one base distant, so this may be a read error. V is TRBV28 and J is TRBJ2-5, with a weak D call TRBD2 (7 bases). The CDR3 is 14 residues long. CDR1 and CDR2 (germline): MDHEN, SYDVKM. DNA of the CDR3: TGTGCCAGCAGGGAGGGGGGGGCCGAAGAGACCCAGCACTTC. It specifies CASREGGAEETQHF.

The rearrangement joins TRBV7-2 to TRBJ1-2; no clear D. Trimming cost V 10 bases and J 4 bases, with 13 bases left between them. The CDR3 extends over 12 amino acids. CDR1 SGHTA and CDR2 FQGNSA come from the germline V gene. The CDR3 reads CAIAEFPYGYTF. Here the CDR3 DNA reads TGTGCCATCGCGGAGTTCCCCTATGGCTACACCTTC.

This clonotype was counted at least ten times. The V call is TRBV28, the J call TRBJ2-7, with TRBD2 identical over 8 bases. Germline CDR1 is MDHEN and CDR2 is SYDVKM. This CDR3 has 15 residues. Unmatched junction bases numbered 11, after V lost 6 bases and J lost 4 bases. The CDR3 nucleotides are TGTGCCAGCAGCTTACGGGGGGGCGTTATTTACGAGCAGTACTTC. It is translated as CASSLRGGVIYEQYF.

Here the CDR3 DNA reads TGCGCCAGCAGCTACACAGGGGGAGATCAGCCCCAGCATTTT. It yields the protein CASSYTGGDQPQHF. The V and J genes are TRBV4-1 and TRBJ1-5, with TRBD1 matching over 8 bases. The V and J ends lost 5 bases and 5 bases, in that order; junction bases with no gene match: 5. This CDR3 is 14 amino acids long. The V gene's germline CDR1 is MGHRA and CDR2 YSYEKL.

The chain joins TRBV5-1 to TRBJ2-3, with a tentative D call TRBD1 (6 bases). This CDR3 comprises 14 residues. Germline CDR1 SGHRS, CDR2 YFSETQ. Trimming took off 6 bases at V and 5 bases at J, with 16 bases between the two ends. In nucleotides, the CDR3 is TGCGCCAGCACAGGGGATGCCTTGATAGATACGCAGTATTTT. It specifies CASTGDALIDTQYF.

This clonotype appeared a single time. The CDR3 region has the DNA TGTGCCGGGCTTTCCTCTGGGGCCAACGTCCTGACTTTC. As protein: CAGLSSGANVLTF. The genes are TRBV7-2 and TRBJ2-6; unclear D gene. The CDR3 extends over 13 amino acids. Looked up from germline, CDR1 is SGHTA and CDR2 is FQGNSA. The V gene lost 11 bases and the J gene lost 0 bases, with 8 bases spanning the gap.